This T cell receptor beta chain was sequenced during a study of blood T cell repertoires in COVID-19 (dated by TCRdb to the early 2020s). Turning to the overall study: Samples from collaborators originated in the United States, Italy and Spain and spanned both the acute and convalescent phases of COVID-19. The prospective study material was composed of cDNA or gDNA derived from T cells, B-cell-depleted T cells, or PBMCs. The repertoires were made available in a free public database intended to serve as a resource for research on the immune response to SARS-CoV-2. The sample metadata nearly always contained a de-identified subject ID, COVID-19 status, age in years and sex. Deeply sampled blood TCRbeta repertoires from subjects exposed to, actively infected with, or recovered from COVID-19 were included in the dataset. Where HLA class I and class II types were available, the types were taken from metadata supplied by the sample provider, not from assay-based typing. The samples were drawn from the first 160 participants of the ongoing ImmuneRACE study and from 1,254 subjects provided by 6 global collaborators.

TCRbeta CDR3 regions were amplified from genomic DNA by means of the immunoSEQ Assay, a bias-controlled multiplex PCR. As for the original processing: Within the assay, amplification of reference gene primers was used to estimate how many nucleated cells each sample contained. To quantify the absolute abundance of each unique TCRbeta CDR3 rearrangement, sequence reads were collapsed and filtered. Productive Simpson clonality was computed per sample as the square root of Simpson's diversity index over productive rearrangements. TCRdb took this table from immuneACCESS and kept in-frame rearrangements with V and J called. Such tables lack part of the clones; where checked against another copy, unresolved V genes explain under half of the gap, and the rest is unexplained. V, J and clone size reflect that table, while D and trimming were determined from the DNA. Recorded for this sample are 200,000 to 250,000 clones; approximately 90% of them occurred a single time. Together, the top ten hold roughly 10% of the sample.

Germline trimming: 3 bases from V, 4 bases from J; junction bases outside gene matches: 9. The CDR3 holds 16 amino acids from the cysteine to the phenylalanine. Left in the record is the CDR3 DNA by itself, 48 bases read in frame from the first base. CDR1 and CDR2 were assigned from the germline V gene (reference sequence) as WNHNN and SYGVQD. One collaborating source in Seattle enrolled patients during active infection and followed them longitudinally through the course of disease. Collaborating institutions collected whole blood in K2EDTA tubes following their own protocols. Collaborator samples were shipped for TCRbeta analysis as frozen whole blood, isolated PBMCs, or DNA extracted from either sample type. This clone was seen more than once but under ten times. It lacks a known antigen. It has no much larger one-base neighbor in the sample; base qualities were not kept. What the work shows at the level of the full study, not this receptor alone: Clinical and demographic metadata were provided uncurated, with the amount varying by source and participant.

The sequence is built from TRBV10-1 and TRBJ2-3; 8 middle bases align to TRBD2. Sequencing was carried out using peripheral blood. The sequence was obtained from a woman aged 45 to 65 with COVID-19, enrolled during active disease. CDR3 loop: CASSDPTSGGADTQYF. DNA sequence: TGCGCCAGCAGTGACCCCACTAGCGGAGGCGCAGATACGCAGTATTTT.